The T cell receptor (beta chain) described here comes from a study of identifying expanded T cells in peripheral blood. V was pared by 5 bases and J by 3 bases, with 17 bases between. The CDR3 runs 15 residues. CDR1 is MNHEY, CDR2 SMNVEV, per germline (reference sequence). This clone was observed a single time. Sequencing was performed with immunoSEQ multiplex PCR; in TCRdb, only in-frame clones are kept and a portion is missing. The table has approximately 130,000 clones, about four fifths seen once. The V gene is TRBV27, the J gene TRBJ2-7; tentatively, D is TRBD1 or TRBD2 (5 bases each). Sample: blood. This TCR derives from a person aged 18 to 75 in good health. CDR3 protein: CASSPRWGTVYEQYF. Here the CDR3 DNA reads TGTGCCAGCAGTCCCAGGTGGGGGACGGTCTACGAGCAGTACTTC.